Reported below is one T cell receptor beta chain. The antigen remains undetermined. Trimming left V 3 bases short and J 2 bases short, with 11 bases between. CDR3 size: 15 residues. The data are from a study of T-cell reconstitution after alpha-beta-depleted transplantation in children. Notes on the study in general: Recipient T cells and thymic progenitors that survived were the source of the high TCRbeta diversity seen at day 60 in some patients. In patients about two months after transplant, alpha-beta T cells reportedly arose from several hundred expanded graft clones. By one year post-transplant, T-cell counts and diversity largely arose from T cells that were newly produced.

Construction of the TCRbeta library involved unique molecular identifiers. TCRdb re-called the PCR reads through MiXCR, storing one row per CDR3 protein. The data show about 340,000 distinct CDR3 sequences, around 15% seen once. The sequence came from a male patient between 2 and 10 years old who had a stem cell transplant for acute lymphoblastic leukemia, so the T cells may come from the graft donor. Sequences were derived from PBMCs, mostly from graft donor cells, sampled 360 days after TCRalphabeta/CD19-depleted stem cell transplant. The chain combines TRBV12-3 or TRBV12-4 with TRBJ1-3; no clear D. CDR3 protein: CASSFARGTGNTIYF. The CDR3 DNA reads as TGTGCCAGCAGTTTCGCCCGGGGAACTGGAAACACCATATATTTT.